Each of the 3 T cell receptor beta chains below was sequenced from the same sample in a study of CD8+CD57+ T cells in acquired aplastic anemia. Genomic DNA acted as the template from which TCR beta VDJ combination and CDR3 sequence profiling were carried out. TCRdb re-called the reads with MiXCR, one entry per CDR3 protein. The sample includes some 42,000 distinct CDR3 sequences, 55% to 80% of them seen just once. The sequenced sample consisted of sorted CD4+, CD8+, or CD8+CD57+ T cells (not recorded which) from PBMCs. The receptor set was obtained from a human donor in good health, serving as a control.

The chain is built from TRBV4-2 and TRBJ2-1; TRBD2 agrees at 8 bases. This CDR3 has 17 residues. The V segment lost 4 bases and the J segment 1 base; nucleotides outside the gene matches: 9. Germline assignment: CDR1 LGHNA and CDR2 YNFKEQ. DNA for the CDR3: TGTGCCAGCAGCCCGCGGGGCCAGCGGGAGTCCTACAATGAGCAGTTCTTC. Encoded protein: CASSPRGQRESYNEQFF.

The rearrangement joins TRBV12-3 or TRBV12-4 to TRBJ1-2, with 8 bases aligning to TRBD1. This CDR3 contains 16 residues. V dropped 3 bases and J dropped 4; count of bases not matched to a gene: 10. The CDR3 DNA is TGTGCCAGCAGTTTCGGCAGGGGGCGCAGTACCTATGGCTACACCTTC. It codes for CASSFGRGRSTYGYTF.

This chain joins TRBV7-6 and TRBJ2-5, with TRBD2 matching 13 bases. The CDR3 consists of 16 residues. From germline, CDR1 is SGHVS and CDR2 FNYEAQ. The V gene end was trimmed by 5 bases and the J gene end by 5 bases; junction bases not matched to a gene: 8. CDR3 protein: CASSRTSGGGGETQYF. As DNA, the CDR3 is TGTGCCAGCAGCCGGACTAGCGGGGGAGGTGGGGAGACCCAGTACTTC. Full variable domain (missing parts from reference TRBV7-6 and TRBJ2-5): GAGVSQSPRYKVTKRGQDVALRCDPISGHVSLYWYRQALGQGPEFLTYFNYEAQQDKSGLPNDRFSAERPEGSISTLTIQRTEQRDSAMYRCASSRTSGGGGETQYFGPGTRLLVL.